These 2 T cell receptor beta chains were sequenced from one sample in a study of T cells after somatic rescue of genetic block. The assay was immunoSEQ multiplex PCR, and TCRdb's table has in-frame clones only and misses some. The table lists 9,000 to 10,000 clones, about 74% of them singletons. Source material: peripheral blood mononuclear cells (PBMCs). The receptors stem from a boy younger than 18.

Of note for this clone: Because the CDR3's place on the DNA is in doubt, the DNA is left out and the CDR3 is given as listed by TCRdb. The V and J genes are TRBV21-1 and TRBJ2-2; TRBD1 is taken as the D call from the table, unchecked against the DNA. TRBV21-1 counts as a pseudogene. Including both end residues, the CDR3 is 17 amino acids long. The CDR3 spells CASSISFGTGANGELFF.

The chain has TRBV7-9 and TRBJ2-7, with D maybe TRBD1 (5 bases). The CDR3 length is 15 residues. Looked up from germline, CDR1 is SEHNR and CDR2 is FQNEAQ (reference sequence). Trimming removed 1 base from V and 2 bases from J, with 12 bases in between. CDR3 amino acids: CASSLERGKAYEQYF. DNA of the CDR3: TGTGCCAGCAGCTTAGAAAGGGGTAAAGCCTACGAGCAGTACTTC.